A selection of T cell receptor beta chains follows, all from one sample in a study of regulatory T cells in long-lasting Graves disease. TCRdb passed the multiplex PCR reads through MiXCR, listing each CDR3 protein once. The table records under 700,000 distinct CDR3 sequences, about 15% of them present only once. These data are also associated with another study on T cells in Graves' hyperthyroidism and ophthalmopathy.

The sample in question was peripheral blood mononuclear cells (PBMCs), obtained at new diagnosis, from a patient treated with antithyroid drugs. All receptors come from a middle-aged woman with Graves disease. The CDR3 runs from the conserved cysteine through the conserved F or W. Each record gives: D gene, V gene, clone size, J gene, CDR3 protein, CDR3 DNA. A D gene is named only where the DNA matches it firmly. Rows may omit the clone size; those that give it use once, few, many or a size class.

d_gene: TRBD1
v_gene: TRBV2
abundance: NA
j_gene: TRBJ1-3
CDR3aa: CASQGQAARNTIYF
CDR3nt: TGTGCCAGCCAGGGACAGGCGGCAAGAAACACCATATATTTT

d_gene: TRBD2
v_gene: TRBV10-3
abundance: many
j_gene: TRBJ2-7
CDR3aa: CAISGLAEIYEQYF
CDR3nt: TGTGCCATCAGTGGGCTAGCGGAAATCTACGAGCAGTACTTC

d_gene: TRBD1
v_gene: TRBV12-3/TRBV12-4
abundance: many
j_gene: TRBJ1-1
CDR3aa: CASKQGVTEAFF
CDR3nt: TGTGCCAGCAAACAGGGGGTAACTGAAGCTTTCTTT

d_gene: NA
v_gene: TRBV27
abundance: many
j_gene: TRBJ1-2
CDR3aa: CASSTRDGGGYTF
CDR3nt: TGTGCCAGCAGTACCCGGGACGGGGGCGGATACACCTTC

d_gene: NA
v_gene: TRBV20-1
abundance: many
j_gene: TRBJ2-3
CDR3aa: CSSTRDTDTQYF
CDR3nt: TGCAGTTCCACGCGGGACACAGATACGCAGTATTTT

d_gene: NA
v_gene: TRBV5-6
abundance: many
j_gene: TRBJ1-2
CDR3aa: CASSLVSGGGYGYTF
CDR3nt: TGTGCCAGCAGCTTGGTCTCCGGGGGGGGCTATGGCTACACCTTC

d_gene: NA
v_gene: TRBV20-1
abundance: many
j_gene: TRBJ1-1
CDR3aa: CSARVGAGVNTEAFF
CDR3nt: TGCAGTGCTAGAGTGGGGGCTGGGGTGAACACTGAAGCTTTCTTT

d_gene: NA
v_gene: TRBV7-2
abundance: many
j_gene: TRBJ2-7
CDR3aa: CASSRPSREQYF
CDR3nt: TGTGCCAGCAGCCGACCGTCCAGGGAGCAGTACTTC

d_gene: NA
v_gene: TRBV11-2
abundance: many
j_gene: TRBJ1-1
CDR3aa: CASSLRRALNTEAFF
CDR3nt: TGTGCCAGCAGCTTACGAAGGGCCTTAAACACTGAAGCTTTCTTT

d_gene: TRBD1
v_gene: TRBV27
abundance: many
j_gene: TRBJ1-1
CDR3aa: CASKLGQANTEAFF
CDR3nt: TGTGCCAGCAAACTGGGACAGGCGAACACTGAAGCTTTCTTT

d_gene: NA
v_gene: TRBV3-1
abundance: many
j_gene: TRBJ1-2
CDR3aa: CASSRGGYDGYTF
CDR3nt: TGTGCCAGCAGCCGCGGGGGCTATGATGGCTACACCTTC